The 27 T cell receptor beta chains in this list originate from one sample, sequenced in a study of metastatic and nonmetastatic thyroid tumors. TCRdb ran MiXCR on the PCR reads. The sample holds 35,000 to 50,000 clones, 24% seen once. Each patient went into thyroid surgery without having received any treatment. The sequencing sample was made of tumor tissue. These receptors all stem from a female donor with papillary thyroid cancer or a benign thyroid nodule (not recorded which). Some clones in this sample may be carry-over from other donors' samples.

This clone was picked up a small number of times. The chain employs TRBV28 and TRBJ2-3, with D unresolved. Germline V CDR1 and CDR2: MDHEN, SYDVKM. V shed 7 bases and J shed 0 bases, with 17 bases lying between them. CDR3 length equals 16 residues. The CDR3 nucleotides read TGTGCCAGCATTTCACACCACGATATTAGCACAGATACGCAGTATTTT. Translating it yields CASISHHDISTDTQYF.

The CDR3 reads CASSGRTSGTSTDTQYF. The CDR3 coding sequence is TGTGCCAGCAGCGGGCGGACTAGCGGGACTAGCACAGATACGCAGTATTTT. V usage is TRBV7-6 and J usage is TRBJ2-3; TRBD2 aligns across 12 bases. This CDR3 spans 17 amino acids. Unmatched junction bases numbered 6, after V lost 5 bases and J lost 0 bases. Germline CDR1 reads SGHVS; CDR2 reads FNYEAQ.

The gene calls are TRBV24-1 and TRBJ2-1, with 11 bases identical to TRBD2. Per germline, CDR1 KGHDR and CDR2 SFDVKD. Trimming cost V 1 base and J 1 base; bases outside gene matches: 2. This CDR3 has 17 amino acids. The CDR3: CATSDFRTSGSYNEQFF. CDR3 sequence (DNA): TGTGCCACCAGTGATTTCCGGACTAGCGGGTCCTACAATGAGCAGTTCTTC.

The chain couples TRBV5-1 to TRBJ2-7; 8 nucleotides line up with TRBD2. In germline, CDR1 is SGHRS, CDR2 YFSETQ. CDR3 length: 14 residues. After removal of 2 bases from V and 0 bases from J, the junction contained 1 base not matched to a gene. CDR3 DNA: TGCGCCAGCAGCTTTGCGGGAGGCTCCTACGAGCAGTACTTC. This sequence encodes CASSFAGGSYEQYF.

This clone was seen repeatedly, ten times or more. The chain carries TRBV6-1 and TRBJ2-7; 7 nucleotides match TRBD2. Germline values: CDR1 MNHNS, CDR2 SASEGT. The CDR3 runs 15 residues. J lost 5 bases, V lost 1 base, and 8 bases had no gene match. The CDR3 loop is CASSEEVGGPHEQYF. The CDR3 nucleotides are TGTGCCAGCAGTGAAGAGGTGGGAGGGCCACACGAGCAGTACTTC.

This clone was counted ten times or more. The V gene is TRBV13, the J gene TRBJ2-7, with 9 positions matching TRBD1. Germline CDR1 and CDR2: PRHDT and FYEKMQ (reference sequence). The CDR3 length is 15 residues. The V and J ends lost 4 bases and 3 bases, in that order; junction bases with no gene match: 7. The DNA of the CDR3 is TGTGCCAGCAGCTCAAAGCCGGGACAGGGCTACGAGCAGTACTTC. It encodes CASSSKPGQGYEQYF.

J is TRBJ1-2 and V is TRBV20-1, with 11 positions matching TRBD1. This CDR3 comprises 16 residues. Germline CDR1 reads DFQATT; CDR2 reads SNEGSKA (reference sequence). After removal of 8 bases from V and 5 bases from J, the junction contained 16 bases not matched to a gene. The CDR3 loop is CSSIPGPGQGAYGYTF. The CDR3 nucleotides read TGCAGTTCTATCCCTGGCCCAGGACAGGGGGCTTATGGCTACACCTTC.

This clone was found many times. The chain joins TRBV5-4 to TRBJ2-5; weak D call: TRBD2 (5 bases). The CDR3 is 11 amino acids. The V end was cut by 4 bases, the J end by 5 bases, with 6 bases between. Germline V gene lookup returns CDR1 SGHNT and CDR2 YYREEE (reference sequence). The CDR3: CASSRGETQYF. The CDR3 DNA reads as TGTGCCAGCAGCCGAGGGGAGACCCAGTACTTC.

The genes are TRBV6-2 or TRBV6-3 and TRBJ2-7, with 9 bases matching TRBD1. In germline, CDR1 is MNHEY, CDR2 SVGEGT. The length of the CDR3 is 14 residues. V shed 6 bases and J 10 bases; nucleotides not matched to a gene: 13. CDR3 amino acids: CASRRGQGSYYQYF. CDR3 DNA sequence: TGTGCCAGCAGACGCGGACAGGGGTCCTACTATCAGTACTTC.

The rearrangement uses TRBV20-1 and TRBJ2-7; TRBD2 might be the D (6 bases). Trimming stripped 6 bases from V and 0 bases from J, with 18 bases between. From germline, CDR1 is DFQATT and CDR2 SNEGSKA (reference sequence). The length of the CDR3 is 15 residues. DNA for the CDR3: TGCAGTGCGGACCCCCAAGCGGGCGGCTCCTACGAGCAGTACTTC. It codes for CSADPQAGGSYEQYF.

The sample holds many counts of this clone. This chain's CDR3 is CASRGGAAGEQYF. The CDR3 DNA follows: TGTGCCAGTAGGGGGGGCGCGGCGGGCGAGCAGTACTTC. This chain joins TRBV19 and TRBJ2-7, with D perhaps given as TRBD1 or TRBD2 (6 bases each). Germline V lookup: CDR1 LNHDA, CDR2 SQIVND (reference sequence). CDR3 length equals 13 residues. Trimming left V 6 bases short and J 6 bases short, with 15 bases between.

This clone was counted ten times or more. V usage is TRBV25-1 and J usage is TRBJ2-7, with D maybe TRBD2 (6 bases). The CDR3 is 14 residues long. V was trimmed by 1 base and J by 2 bases, leaving 9 bases between them. Per the germline V gene, CDR1 is MGHDK and CDR2 is SYGVNS. The CDR3 sequence: CASSESGVTYEQYF. The CDR3 DNA reads as TGTGCCAGCAGTGAATCGGGAGTGACCTACGAGCAGTACTTC.

This clone showed up just a few times. The rearrangement links TRBV6-5 to TRBJ2-6; D gene ambiguous. V was trimmed by 0 bases and J by 0 bases, leaving 3 bases between them. The CDR3 totals 15 residues. Germline loops: CDR1 MNHEY, CDR2 SVGAGI. CDR3 nucleotides: TGTGCCAGCAGTTACTCTTACTCTGGGGCCAACGTCCTGACTTTC. Translating gives CASSYSYSGANVLTF.

This clone is medium-sized by share. V and J are TRBV10-1 and TRBJ2-1; D may be TRBD1 (6 bases). The CDR3 is 16 residues long. The V gene lost 0 bases and the J gene lost 7 bases, with 16 bases spanning the gap. Germline V CDR1 and CDR2: WNHNN, SYGVQD (reference sequence). As DNA, the CDR3 is TGCGCCAGCAGTGAGTCGGTGGCAGGGGTTGGGAATGAGCAGTTCTTC. Its translation is CASSESVAGVGNEQFF.

The chain combines TRBV5-1 with TRBJ2-6; TRBD2 agrees at 10 bases. CDR3 size: 17 residues. Germline CDR1 is SGHRS and CDR2 is YFSETQ. J gave up 2 bases and V 7 bases, and 9 bases lay outside the gene matches. The CDR3 DNA reads as TGCGCCAGCCTAGCGCTAGCGGGAGTGGCTGGGGCCAACGTCCTGACTTTC. This sequence encodes CASLALAGVAGANVLTF.

The table lists this clone with many counts. A read error may be the cause here, since a much bigger clone is one base away. The V gene is TRBV19, the J gene TRBJ2-6; D ambiguous. The CDR3 loop spans 14 amino acids. Germline V gives CDR1 LNHDA, CDR2 SQIVND (reference sequence). The CDR3 protein is CATGIPSVANVLTF. In nucleotides, the CDR3 is TGTGCCACCGGAATCCCTTCTGTGGCCAACGTCCTGACTTTC.

At least ten counts were recorded for this clone. This CDR3 is CASSTYRGGGYNEQFF. The CDR3, as DNA: TGTGCCAGCAGTACCTATCGCGGGGGAGGATACAATGAGCAGTTCTTC. The chain has TRBV6-2 or TRBV6-3 and TRBJ2-1, with TRBD2 identical over 7 bases. Germline CDR1 is MNHEY and CDR2 is SVGEGT. This CDR3 comprises 16 residues. After removal of 5 bases from V and 4 bases from J, the junction contained 11 bases not matched to a gene.

This clone occurred a few times. J is TRBJ1-2 and V is TRBV19; 7 bases fit TRBD1. This CDR3 has 14 amino acids. Trimming cost V 8 bases and J 4 bases; bases outside gene matches: 10. Germline loops: CDR1 LNHDA, CDR2 SQIVND (reference sequence). CDR3 sequence: CASAGTALFYGYTF. For the CDR3, the DNA is TGTGCCAGTGCCGGGACAGCCTTGTTCTATGGCTACACCTTC.

This CDR3 is CASTPSHPMTVRGTDTQYF. In DNA form, the CDR3 reads TGTGCCAGCACGCCGAGCCACCCTATGACAGTCAGGGGCACAGATACGCAGTATTTT. The chain carries TRBV6-2 or TRBV6-3 and TRBJ2-3; D possibly corresponds to TRBD1 (5 bases). The CDR3 is made up of 19 amino acids. Germline values: CDR1 MNHEY, CDR2 SVGEGT. V lost 7 bases, J lost 1 base, and 27 bases lay in between.

The table lists this clone with a few counts. Sequence at one end of the junction differs from germline and may be a read error. The chain links TRBV10-1 to TRBJ2-1; D unclear. CDR3 length: 15 residues. Looked up from germline, CDR1 is WNHNN and CDR2 is SYGVQD (reference sequence). For the CDR3, the DNA is TGCTCCAGCAGTGAGTCGCTGGTGGCGATCAATGAGCAGTTCTTC. Translation: CSSSESLVAINEQFF.

This clone was counted a few times. The V call is TRBV6-1, the J call TRBJ2-7, with a possible D match to TRBD1 (6 bases). The CDR3 length is 17 residues. The V end was cut by 4 bases, the J end by 0 bases, with 19 bases between. Germline-derived CDR1 and CDR2 are MNHNS and SASEGT. The CDR3 DNA reads as TGTGCCAGCAGTGGAGGTGGACAGTTTTATAGCTCCTACGAGCAGTACTTC. Translation: CASSGGGQFYSSYEQYF.

The chain combines TRBV6-1 with TRBJ2-7; 9 nucleotides line up with TRBD1. The CDR3 is 16 amino acids. Germline V gene lookup returns CDR1 MNHNS and CDR2 SASEGT. J gave up 6 bases and V 4 bases, and 13 bases lay outside the gene matches. The CDR3 bases are TGTGCCAGCAGTGCAGTCTCCGGGACAGGGAGGGCCGAGCAGTACTTC. As protein: CASSAVSGTGRAEQYF.

Ten or more counts support this clone. The rearrangement joins TRBV5-1 to TRBJ1-3; TRBD1 matches 9 bases. V dropped 3 bases and J dropped 2; count of bases not matched to a gene: 15. Germline CDR1 and CDR2: SGHRS and YFSETQ. This CDR3 is 19 amino acids long. CDR3: CASSYLGSGQGYAGNTIYF. The CDR3 DNA follows: TGCGCCAGCAGCTACTTGGGTTCCGGACAGGGGTACGCTGGAAACACCATATATTTT.

This clone occurred many times. The V gene is TRBV4-1, the J gene TRBJ2-7, with D hard to call. The V gene lost 5 bases and the J gene lost 0 bases, with 14 bases spanning the gap. CDR3 size: 15 residues. In germline, CDR1 is MGHRA, CDR2 YSYEKL. CDR3 residues: CASSSPGASSYEQYF. For the CDR3, the DNA is TGCGCCAGCAGCTCACCAGGCGCCAGCTCCTACGAGCAGTACTTC.

The chain employs TRBV20-1 and TRBJ1-6; D is perhaps TRBD1 (6 bases). CDR3 length equals 13 residues. The germline V and J ends were trimmed by 8 bases and 5 bases, with 13 bases remaining between them. Germline assignment: CDR1 DFQATT and CDR2 SNEGSKA (reference sequence). CDR3 sequence (DNA): TGCAGTAGAGGGGGGCGAGATAATTCACCCCTCCACTTT. As protein: CSRGGRDNSPLHF.

There are a few counts of this clone. The chain joins TRBV28 to TRBJ2-3; D is undetermined. Trimming pared 7 bases from V and 2 bases from J, leaving 19 bases between. The CDR3 extends over 16 amino acids. Germline-derived CDR1 and CDR2 are MDHEN and SYDVKM. CDR3: CASTPYTVSSTDTQYF. CDR3 DNA sequence: TGTGCCAGCACCCCTTATACGGTTTCCTCCACAGATACGCAGTATTTT.

This clone was seen more than once but under ten times. The chain carries TRBV6-2 or TRBV6-3 and TRBJ1-1; D gene ambiguous. V lost 0 bases and J 6 bases, leaving 11 bases between the germline ends. The germline gives CDR1 MNHEY, CDR2 SVGEGT. CDR3 size: 14 residues. The CDR3 loop reads CASSYSEVGAEAFF. For the CDR3, the DNA is TGTGCCAGCAGTTACTCGGAGGTGGGAGCTGAAGCTTTCTTT.